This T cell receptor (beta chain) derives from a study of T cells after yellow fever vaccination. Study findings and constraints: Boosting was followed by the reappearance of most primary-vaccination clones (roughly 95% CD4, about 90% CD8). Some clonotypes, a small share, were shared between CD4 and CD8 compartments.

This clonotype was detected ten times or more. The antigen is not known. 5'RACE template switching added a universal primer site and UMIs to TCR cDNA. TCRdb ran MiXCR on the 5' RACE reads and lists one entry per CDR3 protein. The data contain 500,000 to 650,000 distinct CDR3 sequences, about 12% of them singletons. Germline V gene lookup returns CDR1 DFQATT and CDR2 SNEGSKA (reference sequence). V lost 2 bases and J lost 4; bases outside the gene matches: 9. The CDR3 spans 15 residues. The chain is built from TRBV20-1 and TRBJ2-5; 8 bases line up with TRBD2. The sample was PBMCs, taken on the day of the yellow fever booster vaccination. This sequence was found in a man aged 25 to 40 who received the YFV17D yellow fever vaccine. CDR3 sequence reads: CSARNSAGGGETQYF. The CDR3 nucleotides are TGCAGTGCTAGAAACTCCGCGGGGGGTGGAGAGACCCAGTACTTC.